The T cell receptor (beta chain) under discussion was sequenced for a study of blood T cell repertoires in COVID-19 (dated by TCRdb to the early 2020s). Looking at the study overall: Collaborator samples came from the United States, Italy and Spain and covered acute and convalescent phases of COVID-19. The prospective study material was composed of cDNA or gDNA derived from T cells, B-cell-depleted T cells, or PBMCs. Deeply sampled blood TCRbeta repertoires from subjects exposed to, actively infected with, or recovered from COVID-19 were included in the dataset. The repertoires were released in a freely available public database intended as a resource for research on the immune response to SARS-CoV-2. Samples were obtained from the ongoing ImmuneRACE study (first 160 participants) and from 1,254 subjects provided by 6 global collaborators. Sample metadata almost always included a de-identified subject ID, COVID-19 status, age in years and sex. Where HLA class I and class II types were available, the types were taken from metadata supplied by the sample provider, not from assay-based typing.

General findings and caveats noted by the study authors: Clinical and demographic metadata were provided uncurated, with the amount varying by source and participant.

The germline V gene (reference sequence) sets CDR1 to LNHDA and CDR2 to SQIVND. The CDR3 holds 15 amino acids from the cysteine to the phenylalanine. Just CDR3 DNA is preserved here, 45 bases in frame from base 1. The V and J ends are trimmed by 8 bases and 5 bases, leaving 19 bases between them. A word on this clone: No antigen is known for it. No base quality information exists; no much larger clone differs at one position.

The immunoSEQ Assay, a bias-controlled multiplex PCR, was used to amplify TCRbeta CDR3 regions from genomic DNA. Per the original workflow: Within the assay, amplification of reference gene primers was used to estimate how many nucleated cells each sample contained. To quantify the absolute abundance of each unique TCRbeta CDR3 rearrangement, sequence reads were collapsed and filtered. Productive Simpson clonality was computed per sample as the square root of Simpson's diversity index over productive rearrangements. TCRdb stores this immuneACCESS table with in-frame sequences only. Part of the clones is absent; in the studies checked, under half of the shortfall reflects unresolved V genes, and no reason is known for the rest. The DNA gave D and trimming, while V, J and clone size come from that table. For this sample there are about 140,000 clones; roughly 88% appear just once. Jointly, the top ten make up 1.8% of the sample.

Each collaborating institution followed its own protocols to collect whole blood in K2EDTA tubes. For TCRbeta analysis, collaborators shipped samples as frozen whole blood, isolated PBMCs, or DNA extracted from either of those sample types. The sequence joins TRBV19 to TRBJ1-5, with a weak D call of TRBD1 (5 bases match). Sequencing was performed on peripheral blood. This receptor was obtained from a man between 65 and 85 years old with acute or convalescent COVID-19. For the CDR3, the sequence is CASRTDSGAYQPQHF. In nucleotide form, the sequence is TGTGCCAGTCGTACTGATAGCGGGGCGTATCAGCCCCAGCATTTT. Outside the CDR3, residues come from the reference TRBV19 and TRBJ1-5 proteins, so the full variable domain is: DGGITQSPKYLFRKEGQNVTLSCEQNLNHDAMYWYRQDPGQGLRLIYYSQIVNDFQKGDIAEGYSVSREKKESFPLTVTSAQKNPTAFYLCASRTDSGAYQPQHFGDGTRLSIL.